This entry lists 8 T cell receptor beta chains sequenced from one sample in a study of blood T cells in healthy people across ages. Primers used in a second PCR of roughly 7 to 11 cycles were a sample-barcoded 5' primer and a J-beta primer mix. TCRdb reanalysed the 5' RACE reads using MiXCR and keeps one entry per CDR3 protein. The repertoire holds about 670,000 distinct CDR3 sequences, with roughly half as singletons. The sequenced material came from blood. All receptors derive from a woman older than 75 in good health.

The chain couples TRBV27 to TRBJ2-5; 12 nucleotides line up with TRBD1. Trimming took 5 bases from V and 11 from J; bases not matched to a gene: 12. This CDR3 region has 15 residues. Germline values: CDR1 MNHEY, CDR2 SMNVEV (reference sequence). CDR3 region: CASSPPGDRGPEQYF. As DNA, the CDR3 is TGTGCCAGCAGTCCTCCTGGGGACAGGGGGCCGGAGCAGTACTTC.

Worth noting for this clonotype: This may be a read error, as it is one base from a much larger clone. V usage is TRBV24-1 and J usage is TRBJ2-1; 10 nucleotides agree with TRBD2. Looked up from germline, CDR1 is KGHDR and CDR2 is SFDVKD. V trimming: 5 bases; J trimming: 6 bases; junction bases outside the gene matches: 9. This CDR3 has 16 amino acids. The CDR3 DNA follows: TGTGCCACCAGTGGTACCGGGACTAGCGTTCGCAATGAGCAGTTCTTC. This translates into CATSGTGTSVRNEQFF.

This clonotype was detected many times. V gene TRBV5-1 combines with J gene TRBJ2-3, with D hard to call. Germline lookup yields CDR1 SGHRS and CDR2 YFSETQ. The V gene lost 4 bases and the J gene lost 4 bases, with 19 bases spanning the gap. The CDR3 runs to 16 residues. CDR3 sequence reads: CASSPRASPAPDTQYF. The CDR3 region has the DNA TGCGCCAGCAGCCCCCGGGCCTCTCCGGCCCCAGATACGCAGTATTTT.

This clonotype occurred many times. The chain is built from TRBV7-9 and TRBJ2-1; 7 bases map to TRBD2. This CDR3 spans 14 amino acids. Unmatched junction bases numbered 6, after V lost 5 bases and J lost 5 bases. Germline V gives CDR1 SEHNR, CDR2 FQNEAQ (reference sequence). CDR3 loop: CASSPSGADNEQFF. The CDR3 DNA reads TGTGCCAGCAGCCCCAGCGGGGCCGACAATGAGCAGTTCTTC.

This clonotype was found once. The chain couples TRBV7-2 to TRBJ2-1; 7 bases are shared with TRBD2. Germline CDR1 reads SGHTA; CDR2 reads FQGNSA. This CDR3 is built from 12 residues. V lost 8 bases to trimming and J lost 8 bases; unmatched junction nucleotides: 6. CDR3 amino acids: CASGMGGYEQFF. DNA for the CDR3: TGTGCCAGCGGCATGGGGGGGTATGAGCAGTTCTTC. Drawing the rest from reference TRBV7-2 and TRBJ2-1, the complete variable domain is GAGVSQSPSNKVTEKGKDVELRCDPISGHTALYWYRQSLGQGLEFLIYFQGNSAPDKSGLPSDRFSAERTGGSVSTLTIQRTQQEDSAVYLCASGMGGYEQFFGPGTRLTVL.

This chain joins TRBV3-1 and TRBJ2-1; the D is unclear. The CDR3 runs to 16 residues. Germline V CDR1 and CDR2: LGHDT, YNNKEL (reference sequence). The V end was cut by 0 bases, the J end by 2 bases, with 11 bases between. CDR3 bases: TGTGCCAGCAGCCAAGAAATGGTGCGGCCCTACAATGAGCAGTTCTTC. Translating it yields CASSQEMVRPYNEQFF.

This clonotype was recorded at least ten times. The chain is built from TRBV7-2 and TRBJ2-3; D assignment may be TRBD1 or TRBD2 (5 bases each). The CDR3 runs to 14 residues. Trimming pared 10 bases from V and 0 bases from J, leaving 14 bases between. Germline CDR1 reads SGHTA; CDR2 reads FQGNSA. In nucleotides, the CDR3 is TGTGCCACCAGTAGTGGGACCAGCACAGATACGCAGTATTTT. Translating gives CATSSGTSTDTQYF. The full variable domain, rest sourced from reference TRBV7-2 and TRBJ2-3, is GAGVSQSPSNKVTEKGKDVELRCDPISGHTALYWYRQSLGQGLEFLIYFQGNSAPDKSGLPSDRFSAERTGGSVSTLTIQRTQQEDSAVYLCATSSGTSTDTQYFGPGTRLTVL.

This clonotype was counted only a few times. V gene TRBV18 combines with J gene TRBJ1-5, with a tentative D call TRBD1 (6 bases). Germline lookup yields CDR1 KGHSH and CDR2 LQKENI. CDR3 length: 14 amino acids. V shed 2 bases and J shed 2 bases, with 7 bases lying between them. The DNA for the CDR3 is TGTGCCAGCTCACCAAGGACAGGCAATCAGCCCCAGCATTTT. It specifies CASSPRTGNQPQHF.